The clone carrying this T cell receptor beta chain was recorded a few times. This entry belongs to a study of blood T cells in healthy people across ages. Primers used in a second PCR of roughly 7 to 12 cycles were a sample-barcoded 5' primer and a J-beta primer mix. TCRdb reanalysed the 5' RACE reads using MiXCR and keeps one entry per CDR3 protein. The sample records around 1,900,000 distinct CDR3 sequences, about two fifths being singletons. Trimming removed 6 bases from V and 6 bases from J; junction bases left unmatched: 10. There are 15 residues in the CDR3. Per the germline V gene, CDR1 is LGHNA and CDR2 is YSLEER.

This chain links TRBV4-3 with TRBJ1-2; 10 bases match TRBD1. The material sequenced was blood. The sequence was obtained from a human donor in good health. For the CDR3, the DNA is TGCGCCAGCAGACCGGGGGGGACAGGGGTTAATGGCTACACCTTC. Protein product: CASRPGGTGVNGYTF.